Listed below are T cell receptor beta chains from one sample, sequenced in a study of blood T cell repertoires in COVID-19. Data came from immunoSEQ multiplex PCR; TCRdb stores just in-frame clones and leaves some out. Here the sample spans more than 250,000 clones, less than 90% being singletons. Sequenced input: peripheral blood. The receptors come from a man aged 55-75 years who had recovered from COVID-19. Each CDR3 is given with its conserved first and last residue. A D gene is named only where the DNA matches it firmly. For some rows the clone size is stated as once, few or many, or as a class when expanded; others skip it.

>NA|TRBJ1-1|NA|TRBV5-6
CASSIGQRNTEAFF
TGTGCCAGCAGCATTGGACAGCGGAACACTGAAGCTTTCTTT
>NA|TRBJ1-6|NA|TRBV6-4
CASSVNREGHSPLHF
TGTGCCAGCAGCGTAAACAGGGAAGGGCATTCACCCCTCCACTTT
>NA|TRBJ1-1|NA|TRBV6-5
CASSNGGITEAFF
TGTGCCAGCAGTAACGGGGGTATCACTGAAGCTTTCTTT
>few|TRBJ1-2|TRBD1|TRBV30
CAWSVPGTGARYGYTF
TGTGCCTGGAGTGTACCGGGTACAGGGGCGAGATATGGCTACACCTTC
>NA|TRBJ1-6|NA|TRBV5-6
CASSLAGVGNSPLHF
TGTGCCAGCAGCTTGGCCGGGGTGGGGAATTCACCCCTCCACTTT
>NA|TRBJ1-4|TRBD1|TRBV4-1
CASSPPGQIYEKLFF
TGCGCCAGCAGCCCCCCGGGACAGATATATGAAAAACTGTTTTTT
>NA|TRBJ1-3|NA|TRBV5-4
CASSAGLPSGNTIYF
TGTGCCAGCAGCGCCGGACTCCCCTCTGGAAACACCATATATTTT
>NA|TRBJ1-5|TRBD1|TRBV9
CASSVGTGNDQPQHF
TGTGCCAGCAGCGTCGGGACAGGGAACGATCAGCCCCAGCATTTT
>NA|TRBJ2-7|TRBD1|TRBV19
CASSVAKAGGAGQYF
TGTGCCAGTAGTGTGGCCAAGGCAGGGGGCGCCGGGCAGTACTTC
>NA|TRBJ1-2|TRBD1|TRBV29-1
CSVETGAGYGYTF
TGCAGCGTTGAAACAGGGGCAGGCTATGGCTACACCTTC
>NA|TRBJ1-3|NA|TRBV4-1
CASSQDPYGQSGNTIYF
TGCGCCAGCAGCCAAGATCCCTATGGGCAGTCTGGAAACACCATATATTTT
>NA|TRBJ1-6|NA|TRBV6-1
CASSEVLTGTNSPLHF
TGTGCCAGCAGTGAAGTCCTAACAGGGACTAATTCACCCCTCCACTTT
>NA|TRBJ1-1|NA|TRBV7-9
CASSLGQSEAFF
TGTGCCAGCAGCTTAGGACAATCTGAAGCTTTCTTT
>NA|TRBJ1-2|TRBD1|TRBV5-1
CASSFQQGADGYTF
TGCGCCAGCAGCTTTCAGCAGGGGGCGGATGGCTACACCTTC
>NA|TRBJ1-2|TRBD1|TRBV6-1
CASSEQGDHWGYTF
TGTGCCAGCAGTGAACAGGGGGATCACTGGGGCTACACCTTC
>NA|TRBJ2-3|TRBD2|TRBV3-1/TRBV3-2
CASSHPKTGLATDTQYF
TGTGCCAGCAGCCACCCCAAAACGGGACTAGCAACAGATACGCAGTATTTT
>NA|TRBJ2-1|NA|TRBV2
CASSVIAGDEQFF
TGTGCCAGCAGTGTTATTGCAGGGGATGAGCAGTTCTTC
>NA|TRBJ2-5|NA|TRBV2
CASMGKRVQETQYF
TGTGCCAGCATGGGCAAGCGGGTACAGGAGACCCAGTACTTC